This TCR beta chain emerged from a study of cytomegalovirus exposure and HLA in healthy donors. Study-wide points: A missense variant in DCLRE1C was later tied to TCR beta V- and J-gene trimming.

Germline V gene data show CDR1 as SQVTM and CDR2 as ANQGSEA. The CDR3 is 12 residues long. V gave up 3 bases and J gave up 4 bases, with 7 bases separating them. Primers: 60 Vbeta forward and 13 Jbeta reverse. Clones were sequenced by immunoSEQ multiplex PCR, and TCRdb holds only the in-frame ones, with some missing. The table includes 150,000 to 200,000 clones, 75% to 85% detected once. In the case of this clone: Its cognate antigen is unknown.

The chain employs TRBV29-1 and TRBJ2-1; no reliable D call. The TCR originated in a man aged 25-40 years in good health and CMV-seropositive. Sequenced material: PBMCs. CDR3 coding DNA: TGCAGCGTTGATTACGGTTACAATGAGCAGTTCTTC. It specifies CSVDYGYNEQFF.